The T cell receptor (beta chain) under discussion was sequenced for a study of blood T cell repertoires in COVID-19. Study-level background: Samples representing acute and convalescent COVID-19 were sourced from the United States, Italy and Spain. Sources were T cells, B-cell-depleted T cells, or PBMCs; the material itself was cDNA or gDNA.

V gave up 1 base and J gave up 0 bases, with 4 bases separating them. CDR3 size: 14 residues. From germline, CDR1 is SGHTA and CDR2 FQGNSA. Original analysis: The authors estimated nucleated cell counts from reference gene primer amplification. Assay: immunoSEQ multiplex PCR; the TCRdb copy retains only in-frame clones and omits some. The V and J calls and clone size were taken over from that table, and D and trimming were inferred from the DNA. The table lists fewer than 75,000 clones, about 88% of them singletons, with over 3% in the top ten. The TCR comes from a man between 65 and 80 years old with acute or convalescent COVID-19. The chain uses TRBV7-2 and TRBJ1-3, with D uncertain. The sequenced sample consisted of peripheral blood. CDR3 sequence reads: CASSLGVSGNTIYF. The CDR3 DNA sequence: TGTGCCAGCAGCTTAGGAGTCTCTGGAAACACCATATATTTT.